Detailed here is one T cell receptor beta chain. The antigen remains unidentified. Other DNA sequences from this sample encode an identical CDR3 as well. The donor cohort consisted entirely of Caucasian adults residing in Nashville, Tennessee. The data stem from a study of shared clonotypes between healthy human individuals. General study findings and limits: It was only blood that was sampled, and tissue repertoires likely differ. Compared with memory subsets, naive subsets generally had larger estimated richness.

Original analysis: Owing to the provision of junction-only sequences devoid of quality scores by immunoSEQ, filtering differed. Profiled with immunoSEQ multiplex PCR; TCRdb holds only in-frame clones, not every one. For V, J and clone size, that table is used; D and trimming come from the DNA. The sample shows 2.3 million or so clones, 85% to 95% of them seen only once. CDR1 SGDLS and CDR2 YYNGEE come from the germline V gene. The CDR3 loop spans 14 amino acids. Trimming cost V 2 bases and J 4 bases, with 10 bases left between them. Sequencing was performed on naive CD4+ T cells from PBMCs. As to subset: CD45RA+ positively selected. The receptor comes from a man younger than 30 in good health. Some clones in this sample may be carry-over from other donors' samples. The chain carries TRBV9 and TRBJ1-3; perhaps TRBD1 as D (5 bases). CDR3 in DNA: TGTGCCAGCAGCGTGCAGGGTTCAGGAAACACCATATATTTT. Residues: CASSVQGSGNTIYF.